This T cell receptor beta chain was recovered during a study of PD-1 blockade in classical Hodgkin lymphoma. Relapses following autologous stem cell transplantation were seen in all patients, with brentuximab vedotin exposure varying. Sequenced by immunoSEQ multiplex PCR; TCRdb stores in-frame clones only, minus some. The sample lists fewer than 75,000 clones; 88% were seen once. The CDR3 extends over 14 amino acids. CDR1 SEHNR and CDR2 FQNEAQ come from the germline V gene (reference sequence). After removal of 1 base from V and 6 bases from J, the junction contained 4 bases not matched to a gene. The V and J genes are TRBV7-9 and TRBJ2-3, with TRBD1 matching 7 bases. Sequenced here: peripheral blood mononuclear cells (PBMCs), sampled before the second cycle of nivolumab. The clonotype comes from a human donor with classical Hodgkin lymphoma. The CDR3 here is CASSLVEDRDTQYF. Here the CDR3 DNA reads TGTGCCAGCAGCTTAGTGGAGGACAGGGATACGCAGTATTTT.